This T cell receptor (beta chain) emerged from a study of T cells in localized non-small cell lung cancer. Only in-frame clones appear in the TCRdb table, and some are missing; sequencing was by immunoSEQ multiplex PCR. The data contain around 2,700 clones, 25% to 35% of them singletons. This clone has just a few counts. Its antigen is undetermined. V was cut by 6 bases and J by 5 bases, with 13 bases left in between. CDR1 LNHDA and CDR2 SQIVND come from the germline V gene (reference sequence). The CDR3 spans 13 residues. Whole-study results and caveats: Patients showing higher blood T cell density tended to see longer overall survival. Adjacent lung held a median roughly 50 of the top 100 tumor clones. It was uninvolved adjacent lung that showed the highest T cell clonality, exceeding tumor.

Sequencing used lung tumor tissue, obtained before any cancer treatment. This TCR came from a woman aged 35-75 years with stage III lung adenocarcinoma. This sequence joins TRBV19 and TRBJ2-5, with D maybe TRBD2 (6 bases). The CDR3 reads CASRKSGAETQYF. The CDR3 DNA reads TGTGCCAGTAGGAAGTCGGGAGCGGAGACCCAGTACTTC.